The 18 T cell receptor beta chains below come from one sample, sequenced in a study of beta chain features in type 1 diabetes. Their antigens are not known. The entirety of the isolated RNA underwent reverse transcription, so expressed TCRB transcripts were sequenced. Data came from immunoSEQ multiplex PCR; TCRdb stores just in-frame clones and leaves some out. The sample includes hundreds of thousands of clones, around 15% seen only once; the top ten take approximately 0.042%. Study-wide findings and caveats: A moderate, significant TCRB CDR3 shortening appeared in type 1 diabetes across four CD4+ subsets.

The sequencing sample was made of naive CD4+ T cells from blood. These receptors came from a man aged 18 to 29 with type 1 diabetes.

This clone was detected a few times. This chain uses TRBV30 with TRBJ2-1; D might be TRBD1 (6 bases). The germline V gene encodes CDR1 GTSNPN and CDR2 SVGIG (reference sequence). Trimming pared 6 bases from V and 4 bases from J, leaving 10 bases between. This CDR3 comprises 12 residues. CDR3 residues: CACTTGYNEQFF. The CDR3 region has the DNA TGTGCCTGTACTACAGGGTACAATGAGCAGTTCTTC.

This clone turned up a few times. The genes are TRBV9 and TRBJ1-6; TRBD1 is a possible D gene (6 bases). Germline CDR1 and CDR2: SGDLS and YYNGEE. The CDR3 loop spans 16 amino acids. Trimming stripped 0 bases from V and 10 bases from J, with 17 bases between. As DNA, the CDR3 is TGTGCCAGCAGCGTAGCCCTGGGGGCAGGAGTCTCACCCCTCCACTTT. Its translation: CASSVALGAGVSPLHF.

This clone was detected only a few times. The chain carries TRBV30 and TRBJ2-2; 8 bases align to TRBD2. The CDR3 extends over 14 amino acids. The germline V gene has CDR1 GTSNPN and CDR2 SVGIG (reference sequence). With 4 bases clipped from V and 6 bases from J, the junction kept 7 bases outside the gene matches. CDR3 bases: TGTGCCTGGAACCCGGGACTAGAGGCCGGGGAGCTGTTTTTT. Protein product: CAWNPGLEAGELFF.

V is TRBV2 and J is TRBJ2-2, with a tentative D call TRBD2 (5 bases). This CDR3 region has 18 residues. Germline V gives CDR1 SNHLY, CDR2 FYNNEI. V lost 0 bases, J lost 2 bases, and 16 bases lay in between. CDR3 residues: CASSEAYRGGGNTGELFF. CDR3 nucleotide sequence: TGTGCCAGCAGTGAAGCATATCGTGGCGGAGGAAACACCGGGGAGCTGTTTTTT. Full variable domain (missing parts from reference TRBV2 and TRBJ2-2): EPEVTQTPSHQVTQMGQEVILRCVPISNHLYFYWYRQILGQKVEFLVSFYNNEISEKSEIFDDQFSVERPDGSNFTLKIRSTKLEDSAMYFCASSEAYRGGGNTGELFFGEGSRLTVL.

This clone has just a few counts. The chain carries TRBV9 and TRBJ2-3, with 11 positions matching TRBD2. The junction had 7 bases not matched to a gene; V was cut back by 2 bases and J by 2 bases. The CDR3 contains 17 residues. Per germline, CDR1 SGDLS and CDR2 YYNGEE. DNA for the CDR3: TGTGCCAGCAGCGTGAGCACTAGCGGGGGACTCACAGATACGCAGTATTTT. Translated: CASSVSTSGGLTDTQYF. The full variable domain, in which reference TRBV9 and TRBJ2-3 provide the parts outside the CDR3, is DSGVTQTPKHLITATGQRVTLRCSPRSGDLSVYWYQQSLDQGLQFLIQYYNGEERAKGNILERFSAQQFPDLHSELNLSSLELGDSALYFCASSVSTSGGLTDTQYFGPGTRLTVL.

The CDR3 DNA follows: TGTGCCAGCAGTTACTCGGGAGGGCAGGGGTCAGATACGCAGTATTTT. This translates into CASSYSGGQGSDTQYF. The chain is built from TRBV6-5 and TRBJ2-3, with D possibly matching TRBD2 (7 bases). Trimming stripped 0 bases from V and 4 bases from J, with 14 bases between. The germline CDR1 and CDR2 sequences are MNHEY and SVGAGI. The CDR3 length is 16 residues.

This clone was counted only a few times. The chain combines TRBV18 with TRBJ2-1, with D perhaps matching TRBD1 or TRBD2 (5 bases each). Germline values: CDR1 KGHSH, CDR2 LQKENI. CDR3 length equals 15 residues. V lost 6 bases to trimming and J lost 2 bases, with 14 bases between them. The CDR3 bases are TGTGCCAGCTCCCCGGGGCTAGCCACCTACAATGAGCAGTTCTTC. Its protein product is CASSPGLATYNEQFF.

In the case of this clone: Other DNA sequences within the sample encode an identical CDR3. CDR3 sequence (DNA): TGTGCCAGCAGCGTCGGGACTAGCGGGGGCACAGATACGCAGTATTTT. It specifies CASSVGTSGGTDTQYF. The genes are TRBV9 and TRBJ2-3; the match to TRBD2 covers 13 bases. The CDR3 consists of 16 residues. CDR1 and CDR2 (germline): SGDLS, YYNGEE. With 2 bases clipped from V and 1 base from J, the junction kept 1 base outside the gene matches.

This clone was picked up a small number of times. This rearrangement joins TRBV30 to TRBJ2-3; D call uncertain. CDR1 GTSNPN and CDR2 SVGIG come from the germline V gene (reference sequence). Between the trimmed V and J ends, which lost 5 bases and 9 bases, there was a span of 12 bases. The length of the CDR3 is 11 residues. This CDR3 reads CAWDHQSTQYF. CDR3 bases: TGTGCCTGGGATCACCAATCGACGCAGTATTTT.

The table lists this clone with a few counts. CDR3 sequence: CASSRVQETQYF. Written as DNA, the CDR3 is TGTGCCAGCAGCCGAGTACAAGAGACCCAGTACTTC. The J gene is TRBJ2-5, the V gene TRBV14; D is undetermined. From germline, CDR1 is SGHDN and CDR2 FVKESK. CDR3 length: 12 amino acids. The ends were cut back, 4 bases at V and 2 bases at J, with 5 bases in the middle.

This clone was seen only a few times. This chain connects TRBV9 to TRBJ2-1; TRBD1 is a possible D gene (6 bases). Trimming removed 8 bases from V and 7 bases from J, with 16 bases in between. The CDR3 is made up of 13 amino acids. Germline lookup yields CDR1 SGDLS and CDR2 YYNGEE. The CDR3 loop is CASGSQGWNEQFF. DNA for the CDR3: TGTGCCAGTGGTAGCCAGGGGTGGAATGAGCAGTTCTTC. The variable domain in full, with the rest retrieved from reference TRBV9 and TRBJ2-1, is DSGVTQTPKHLITATGQRVTLRCSPRSGDLSVYWYQQSLDQGLQFLIQYYNGEERAKGNILERFSAQQFPDLHSELNLSSLELGDSALYFCASGSQGWNEQFFGPGTRLTVL.

The rearrangement joins TRBV4-1 to TRBJ2-5; either TRBD1 or TRBD2 may supply D (5 bases each). The V and J ends lost 0 bases and 4 bases respectively, with 6 bases between them. The CDR3 is made up of 13 amino acids. Germline V gene lookup returns CDR1 MGHRA and CDR2 YSYEKL. For the CDR3, the DNA is TGCGCCAGCAGCCAAGAGAGGGGAGAGACCCAGTACTTC. Translated: CASSQERGETQYF.

This clone was seen a handful of times. This chain connects TRBV5-4 to TRBJ2-5; a weak D match, TRBD2 (6 bases). The germline V and J ends were trimmed by 0 bases and 5 bases, with 11 bases remaining between them. Germline V gene sequence: CDR1 SGHNT, CDR2 YYREEE (reference sequence). This CDR3 has 14 amino acids. The CDR3 nucleotides are TGTGCCAGCAGCTTGGCGCGGGGTCGGGAGACCCAGTACTTC. Amino acids: CASSLARGRETQYF.

The sample holds one count of this clone. The sample has other DNA sequences that encode this CDR3 too. This chain connects TRBV2 to TRBJ2-2; either TRBD1 or TRBD2 may supply D (5 bases each). With 8 bases removed from V and 0 bases from J, the gap between germline ends came to 10 bases. Germline values: CDR1 SNHLY, CDR2 FYNNEI. This CDR3 contains 14 residues. For the CDR3, the DNA is TGTGCCAGCCGGGGCACCTCGAACACCGGGGAGCTGTTTTTT. Translation: CASRGTSNTGELFF.

The rearrangement links TRBV4-1 to TRBJ2-5; possible D gene TRBD1, 6 bases. The CDR3 length is 15 residues. Germline CDR1 MGHRA, CDR2 YSYEKL. V lost 4 bases, J lost 4 bases, and 16 bases lay in between. The CDR3 loop reads CASSLESPRGETQYF. The CDR3 nucleotides are TGCGCCAGCAGCCTCGAGTCCCCCAGGGGAGAGACCCAGTACTTC.

The chain couples TRBV2 to TRBJ1-2; unclear D gene. There are 12 residues in the CDR3. V was shortened by 7 bases and J by 9 bases, with 15 bases between the two germline ends. CDR1 and CDR2 from the germline V gene are SNHLY and FYNNEI. The CDR3 loop reads CASKAIDWSYTF. The CDR3 nucleotides read TGTGCCAGCAAGGCTATAGACTGGAGCTACACCTTC.

This clone was found a few times. The rearrangement joins TRBV7-2 to TRBJ1-1; D gene ambiguous. V lost 1 base to trimming and J lost 3 bases, with 21 bases between them. This CDR3 region has 18 residues. CDR1 is SGHTA, CDR2 FQGNSA, per germline. In nucleotides, the CDR3 is TGTGCCAGCAGCTTAGTCAAGGTTTGGGAGACCGATGACACTGAAGCTTTCTTT. This encodes CASSLVKVWETDDTEAFF.

This rearrangement joins TRBV2 to TRBJ2-3, with 8 bases aligning to TRBD2. V shed 6 bases and J 3 bases; nucleotides not matched to a gene: 5. This CDR3 contains 14 residues. Germline V gives CDR1 SNHLY, CDR2 FYNNEI. CDR3 sequence reads: CASSAGTRTDTQYF. The CDR3, as DNA: TGTGCCAGCAGCGCCGGGACTAGAACAGATACGCAGTATTTT.